This T cell receptor (beta chain) is from a study of human T cells and chemical hapten exposure. TCRdb re-called the RACE reads with MiXCR, one entry per CDR3 protein. The table records tens of thousands of distinct CDR3 sequences, approximately 10% of them present only once. Time point given: patch test 2, 6 weeks after DPC sensitization. This sample's treatment: therapeutic diphenylcyclopropenone sensitization with weekly scalp DPC. The study drew its donors from alopecia patients who were 18 to 70 years old and suitable for DPC. The sequence was obtained from a woman in her fifties or sixties with alopecia areata. Some clones in this sample may be carry-over from other donors' samples. The source material was whole blood, sampled in connection with sensitization to the hapten diphenylcyclopropenone (DPC).

Written as DNA, the CDR3 is TGCAGCGTTGGAAATTACTCTGGGGCCAACGTCCTGACTTTC. This encodes CSVGNYSGANVLTF. This chain joins TRBV29-1 and TRBJ2-6, with D hard to call. The CDR3 is 14 amino acids. The germline V gene has CDR1 SQVTM and CDR2 ANQGSEA. The ends were cut back, 4 bases at V and 0 bases at J, with 7 bases in the middle. The full variable domain, its missing parts supplied by reference TRBV29-1 and TRBJ2-6, is SAVISQKPSRDICQRGTSLTIQCQVDSQVTMMFWYRQQPGQSLTLIATANQGSEATYESGFVIDKFPISRPNLTFSTLTVSNMSPEDSSIYLCSVGNYSGANVLTFGAGSRLTVL.